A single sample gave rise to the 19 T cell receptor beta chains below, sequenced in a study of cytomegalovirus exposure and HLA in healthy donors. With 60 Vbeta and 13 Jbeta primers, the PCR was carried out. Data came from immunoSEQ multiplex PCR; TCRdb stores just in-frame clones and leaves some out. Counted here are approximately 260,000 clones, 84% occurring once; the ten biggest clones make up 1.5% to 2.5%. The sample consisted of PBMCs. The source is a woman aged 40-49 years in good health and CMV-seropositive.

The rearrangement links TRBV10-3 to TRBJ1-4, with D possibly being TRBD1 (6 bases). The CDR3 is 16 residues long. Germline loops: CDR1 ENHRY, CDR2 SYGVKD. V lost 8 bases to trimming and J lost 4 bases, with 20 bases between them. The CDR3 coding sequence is TGTGCCATCTCAGCCGAGCATACAGGGTTTAATGAAAAACTGTTTTTT. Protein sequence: CAISAEHTGFNEKLFF.

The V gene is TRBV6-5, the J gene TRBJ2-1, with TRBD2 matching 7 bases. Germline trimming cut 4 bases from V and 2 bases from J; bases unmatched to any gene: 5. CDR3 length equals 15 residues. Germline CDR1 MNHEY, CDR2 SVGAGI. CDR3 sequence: CASSSQRDPYNEQFF. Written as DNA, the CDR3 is TGTGCCAGCAGTTCCCAGCGGGACCCCTACAATGAGCAGTTCTTC.

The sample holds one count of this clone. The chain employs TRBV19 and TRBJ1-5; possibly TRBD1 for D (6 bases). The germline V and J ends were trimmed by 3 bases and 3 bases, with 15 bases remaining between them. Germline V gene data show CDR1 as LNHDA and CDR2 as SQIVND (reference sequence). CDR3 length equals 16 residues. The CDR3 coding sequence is TGTGCCAGTAGTATTGGGGGGGGCGGAAACAATCAGCCCCAGCATTTT. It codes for CASSIGGGGNNQPQHF.

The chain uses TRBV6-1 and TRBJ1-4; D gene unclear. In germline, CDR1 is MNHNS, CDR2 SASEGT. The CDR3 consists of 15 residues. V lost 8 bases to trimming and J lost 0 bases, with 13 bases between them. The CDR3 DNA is TGTGCCAGCTCGACAACTTATCCAACTAATGAAAAACTGTTTTTT. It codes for CASSTTYPTNEKLFF.

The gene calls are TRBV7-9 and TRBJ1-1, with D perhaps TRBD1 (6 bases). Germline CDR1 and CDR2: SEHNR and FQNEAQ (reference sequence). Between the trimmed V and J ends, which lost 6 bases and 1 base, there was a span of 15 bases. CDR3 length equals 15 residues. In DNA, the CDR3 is TGTGCCAGCAGTCGAGACACAGGGACGAACACTGAAGCTTTCTTT. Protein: CASSRDTGTNTEAFF.

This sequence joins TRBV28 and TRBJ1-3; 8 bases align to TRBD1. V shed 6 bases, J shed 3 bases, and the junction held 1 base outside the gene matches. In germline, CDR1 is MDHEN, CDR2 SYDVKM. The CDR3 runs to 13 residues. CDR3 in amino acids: CASRGTGGNTIYF. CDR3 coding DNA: TGTGCCAGCAGGGGGACAGGTGGAAACACCATATATTTT.

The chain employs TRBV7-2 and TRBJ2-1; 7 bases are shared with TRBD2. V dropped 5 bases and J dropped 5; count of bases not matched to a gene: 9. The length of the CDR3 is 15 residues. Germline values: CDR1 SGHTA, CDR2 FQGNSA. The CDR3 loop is CASSPLGLADNEQFF. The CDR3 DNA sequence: TGTGCCAGCAGCCCGTTAGGGCTAGCGGACAATGAGCAGTTCTTC.

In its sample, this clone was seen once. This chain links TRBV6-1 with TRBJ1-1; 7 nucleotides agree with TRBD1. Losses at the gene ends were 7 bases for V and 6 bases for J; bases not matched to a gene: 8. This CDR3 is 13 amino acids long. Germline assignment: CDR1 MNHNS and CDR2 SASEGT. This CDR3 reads CASIRQGRAEAFF. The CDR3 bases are TGTGCCAGCATTCGACAGGGTAGGGCTGAAGCTTTCTTT.

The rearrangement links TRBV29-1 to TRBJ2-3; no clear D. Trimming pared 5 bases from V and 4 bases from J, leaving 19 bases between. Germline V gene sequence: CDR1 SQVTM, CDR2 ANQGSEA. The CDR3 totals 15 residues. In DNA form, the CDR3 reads TGCAGCGTTCGAACAGTTGTCCGTTTAGCAGATACGCAGTATTTT. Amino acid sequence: CSVRTVVRLADTQYF.

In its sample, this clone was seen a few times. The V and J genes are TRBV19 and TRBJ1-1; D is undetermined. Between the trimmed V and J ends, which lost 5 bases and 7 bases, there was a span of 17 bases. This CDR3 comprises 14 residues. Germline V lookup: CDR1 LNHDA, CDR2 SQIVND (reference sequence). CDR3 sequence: CASSASRFGGEAFF. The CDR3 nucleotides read TGTGCCAGTAGTGCGTCCCGCTTTGGAGGTGAAGCTTTCTTT.

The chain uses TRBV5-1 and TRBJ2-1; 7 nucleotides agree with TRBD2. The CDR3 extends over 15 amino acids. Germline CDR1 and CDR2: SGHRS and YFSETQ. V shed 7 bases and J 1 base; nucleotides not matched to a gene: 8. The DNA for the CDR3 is TGCGCCAGCCAAGCTAGCGGCAATTCCTACAATGAGCAGTTCTTC. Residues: CASQASGNSYNEQFF.

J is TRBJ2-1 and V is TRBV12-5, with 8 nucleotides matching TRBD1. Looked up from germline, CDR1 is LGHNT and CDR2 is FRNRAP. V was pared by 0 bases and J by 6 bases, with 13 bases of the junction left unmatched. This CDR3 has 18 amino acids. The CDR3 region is CASGLVNKEDRASNEQFF. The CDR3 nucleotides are TGTGCTAGTGGTTTGGTAAATAAGGAGGACAGGGCTAGCAATGAGCAGTTCTTC. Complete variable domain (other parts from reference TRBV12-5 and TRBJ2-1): DARVTQTPRHKVTEMGQEVTMRCQPILGHNTVFWYRQTMMQGLELLAYFRNRAPLDDSGMPKDRFSAEMPDATLATLKIQPSEPRDSAVYFCASGLVNKEDRASNEQFFGPGTRLTVL.

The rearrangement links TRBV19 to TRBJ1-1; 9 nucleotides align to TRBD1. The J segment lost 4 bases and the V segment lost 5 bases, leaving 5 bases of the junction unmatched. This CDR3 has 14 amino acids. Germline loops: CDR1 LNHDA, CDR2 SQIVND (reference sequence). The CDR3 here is CASSFRDRVTEAFF. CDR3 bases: TGTGCCAGTAGTTTCCGGGACAGGGTCACTGAAGCTTTCTTT.

This CDR3 reads CSVVVRTDTQYF. The CDR3 DNA follows: TGCAGCGTTGTTGTGAGGACAGATACGCAGTATTTT. V and J are TRBV29-1 and TRBJ2-3; D remains ambiguous. The CDR3 sequence is 12 residues long. Trimming pared 4 bases from V and 3 bases from J, leaving 8 bases between. CDR1 is SQVTM and CDR2 is ANQGSEA in the germline V gene.

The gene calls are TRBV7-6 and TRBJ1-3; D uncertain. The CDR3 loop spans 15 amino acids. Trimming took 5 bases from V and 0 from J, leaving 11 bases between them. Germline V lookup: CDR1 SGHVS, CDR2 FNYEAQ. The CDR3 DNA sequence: TGTGCCAGCAGCGAACAAACCATCTCTGGAAACACCATATATTTT. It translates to CASSEQTISGNTIYF.

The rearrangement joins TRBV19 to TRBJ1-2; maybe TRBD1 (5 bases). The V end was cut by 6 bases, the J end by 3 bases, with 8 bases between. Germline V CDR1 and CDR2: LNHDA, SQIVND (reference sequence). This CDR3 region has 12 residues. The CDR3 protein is CASRQADYGYTF. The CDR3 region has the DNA TGTGCCAGTAGACAGGCAGACTATGGCTACACCTTC.

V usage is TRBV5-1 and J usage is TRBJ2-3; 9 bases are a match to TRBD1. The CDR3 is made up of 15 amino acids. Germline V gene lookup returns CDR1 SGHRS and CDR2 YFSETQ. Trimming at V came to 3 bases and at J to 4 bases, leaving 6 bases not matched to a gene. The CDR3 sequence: CASSSGTGFPDTQYF. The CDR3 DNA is TGCGCCAGCAGCTCCGGGACAGGGTTCCCAGATACGCAGTATTTT.

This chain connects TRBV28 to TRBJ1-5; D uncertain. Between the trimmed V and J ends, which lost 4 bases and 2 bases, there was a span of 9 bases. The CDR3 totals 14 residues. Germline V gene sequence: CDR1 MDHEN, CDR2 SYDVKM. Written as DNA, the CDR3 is TGTGCCAGCAGTTCTATTGCCGGCAATCAGCCCCAGCATTTT. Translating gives CASSSIAGNQPQHF.

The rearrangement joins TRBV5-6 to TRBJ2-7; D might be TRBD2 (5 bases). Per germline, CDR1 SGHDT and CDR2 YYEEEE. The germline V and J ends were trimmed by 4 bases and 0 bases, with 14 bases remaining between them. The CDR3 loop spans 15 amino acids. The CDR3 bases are TGTGCCAGCAGCCCAAAGCCGGGATCCTCCTACGAGCAGTACTTC. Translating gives CASSPKPGSSYEQYF.